This TCR beta chain was documented in a study of cytomegalovirus exposure and HLA in healthy donors. Whole-study results and caveats: The authors assumed roughly uniform sequencing depth across donors for presence/absence analyses. Later work found most CMV-associated TCR beta chains apparently HLA-restricted.

V was clipped by 6 bases and J by 4 bases, with 10 bases between them. From germline, CDR1 is LNHNV and CDR2 YYDKDF (reference sequence). The CDR3 totals 13 residues. The PCR contained 60 Vbeta and 13 Jbeta primers. Assay: immunoSEQ multiplex PCR; the TCRdb copy retains only in-frame clones and omits some. The data contain 200,000 to 300,000 clones, over 70% of them seen just once; the ten biggest clones take up 8%. To note about this clone: Its antigen is not known.

The chain has TRBV15 and TRBJ1-5, with no clear D. What was sequenced was PBMCs. The sequence was collected from a woman aged 60-75 years in good health and CMV-seropositive. CDR3 sequence (DNA): TGTGCCACCAGAGACACCGAAAATCAGCCCCAGCATTTT. Translation gives CATRDTENQPQHF.